This T cell receptor beta chain stems from a study of OX40 agonist ivuxolimab in advanced cancers. Context from the whole study: Ivuxolimab, which targeted the costimulatory receptor OX40 (CD134), was an agonistic, fully human IgG2 monoclonal antibody. Intravenous ivuxolimab was administered to patients every 2 weeks at six dose levels: 0.01, 0.1, 0.3, 1.5, 3 and 10 mg/kg. Partial responses occurred in three dose-escalation patients: two with cutaneous melanoma and one with hepatocellular carcinoma. The paper covers the monotherapy dose-escalation part of the phase I ivuxolimab trial, which included N ≈ 57 patients. The dose-escalation cohort was around 83% male with a mean age of approximately 60 years, ranging from about 23 to 85. Prior anti-PD-1, anti-PD-L1 or anti-CTLA-4 therapy was permitted, and checkpoint inhibitors had been received by 40% to 50% of dose-escalation patients. Among the roughly 50 dose-escalation patients, about 20 had hepatocellular carcinoma, 15 melanoma, 9 renal cell carcinoma and 9 head and neck cancer. Peripheral TCRbeta sequencing aimed to test whether ivuxolimab altered TCR sequence diversity and caused clonal T-cell expansion.

As regards this clone: What antigen it recognizes has not been identified. There are no base qualities to consult, and no much larger clone falls within one base. In the same sample, other DNA sequences code for this CDR3.

For sequencing of the TCRbeta CDR3 region, genomic DNA was extracted from the sorted cells. TCRbeta CDR3 regions were sequenced using the immunoSEQ Assay. This is the immuneACCESS table as TCRdb keeps it, with only in-frame sequences that have V and J called. A part of the clones is gone; compared with another copy, unresolved V genes explain less than half, and the rest is unexplained. This sample has some 39,000 clones in its table, and 65% to 80% of those were observed once. The ten largest clones represent around 10% of the sample. The paper's findings and limits, for the study overall: Low levels of normalized T-cell clonal expansion were also seen in some nonresponding patients. After ivuxolimab, CD8+ T cells had more expanded clones than CD4+ T cells on average. At doses of 0.1 to 3.0 mg/kg, clonal expansion of both CD4+ and CD8+ blood T cells was observed from baseline to week 6. Antigen specificity was not determined for the clonally expanded peripheral T cells. Partial responders in the 0.1-3.0 mg/kg groups had among the lowest normalized peripheral clonal expansion, especially among CD8+ T cells.

The trial excluded patients who had a history of autoimmune disease or were on systemic immunosuppression. Peripheral blood for TCR sequencing was collected from all dose cohorts at baseline, on cycle 4 day 1, and on cycle 7 day 1. The samples were taken from a phase I, first-in-human, multicenter, open-label dose-escalation trial of ivuxolimab. Adults with locally advanced or metastatic melanoma, renal cell carcinoma, hepatocellular carcinoma or head and neck squamous cell carcinoma were enrolled in the trial. Before TCR sequencing, CD4+ T cells and CD8+ T cells were sorted from peripheral blood as separate populations. V loses 2 bases, J loses 6 bases, and the germline ends lie 23 bases apart. From cysteine to phenylalanine, the CDR3 is 17 amino acids long. This entry keeps only the CDR3 DNA: 51 bases, framed from base 1. The germline V gene (reference sequence) yields GTSNPN for CDR1 and SVGIG for CDR2.

This chain is built from TRBV30 and TRBJ1-5, with TRBD1 tentatively as D gene (6 bases match). The receptor comes from an adult with an advanced solid tumor such as melanoma, head and neck, liver or kidney cancer. Source: CD4+ or CD8+ T cells sorted from blood, taken in a trial of the OX40 agonist ivuxolimab. In nucleotide form, the sequence is TGTGCCTGGAGTCCGTCCCCGGGAGACAGGTTCCTTCAGCCCCAGCATTTT. The resulting protein is CAWSPSPGDRFLQPQHF.